These 28 T cell receptor beta chains originate from one sample sequenced in a study of regulatory T cells in long-lasting Graves disease. Specified time point: persistent/refractory GD, antithyroid drugs over 5 years with positive TRAb. PBMC RNA was the source of the TCR library. Combining iRepertoire HTBI primers with Arm-PCR of CDR3 regions, the authors built TCR beta libraries. TCRdb fed the multiplex PCR reads into MiXCR, producing one record per CDR3 protein. This sample yields about 290,000 distinct CDR3 sequences, of which around 23% are seen a single time; roughly 56% belongs to the top ten. The source was peripheral blood mononuclear cells (PBMCs), collected when the disease was refractory, from a patient treated with antithyroid drugs. These receptors came from a female donor with Graves disease.

The chain employs TRBV30 and TRBJ2-6; D possibly matches TRBD1 or TRBD2 (5 bases each). The CDR3 sequence is 14 residues long. CDR1 and CDR2 (germline): GTSNPN, SVGIG (reference sequence). Trimming removed 2 bases from V and 4 bases from J, with 9 bases in between. Written as DNA, the CDR3 is TGTGCCTGGAGTATAGGGACCGGGGCCAACGTCCTGACTTTC. Its protein is CAWSIGTGANVLTF.

This clonotype was detected a few times. The genes are TRBV24-1 and TRBJ2-5; no definite D call. CDR3 length: 11 amino acids. Germline lookup yields CDR1 KGHDR and CDR2 SFDVKD. Trimming shortened V by 4 bases and J by 3 bases, and 2 bases separated the two germline ends. The CDR3: CATSEEETQYF. The DNA for the CDR3 is TGTGCCACCAGTGAGGAAGAGACCCAGTACTTC.

Concerning this clonotype: Being one base from a much bigger clone, this may be a read error. The rearrangement links TRBV20-1 to TRBJ2-5; D is perhaps TRBD1 (5 bases). Germline V gene sequence: CDR1 DFQATT, CDR2 SNEGSKA (reference sequence). The CDR3 contains 14 residues. V was trimmed by 3 bases and J by 4 bases, leaving 15 bases between them. The CDR3, as DNA: TGCAGTGCTAGTAAAGCTGACAGCCGAGAGACCCAGTACTTC. This gives the protein CSASKADSRETQYF.

There are many counts of this clonotype. The chain has TRBV5-8 and TRBJ1-6, with D uncertain. Germline V gene data show CDR1 as SGHTS and CDR2 as YDEGEE. This CDR3 has 15 residues. Trimming stripped 1 base from V and 7 bases from J, with 12 bases between. The CDR3 is CASSLHAIINSPLHF. CDR3 DNA: TGTGCCAGCAGCTTGCATGCCATTATCAATTCACCCCTCCACTTT.

This sequence joins TRBV29-1 and TRBJ2-3; the D call may be TRBD1 or TRBD2 (5 bases each). The CDR3 runs 14 residues. Trimming pared 6 bases from V and 0 bases from J, leaving 13 bases between. Germline lookup yields CDR1 SQVTM and CDR2 ANQGSEA. The CDR3 DNA sequence: TGCAGCGTACGAGACAGCGGCAGCACAGATACGCAGTATTTT. Its translation is CSVRDSGSTDTQYF.

The chain is built from TRBV7-9 and TRBJ2-7; 10 nucleotides align to TRBD1. Trimming removed 4 bases from V and 2 bases from J; junction bases left unmatched: 5. This CDR3 comprises 15 residues. Germline V gene lookup returns CDR1 SEHNR and CDR2 FQNEAQ (reference sequence). The DNA of the CDR3 is TGTGCCAGCAGCTCAACCGGGACAGGGGCCTACGAGCAGTACTTC. This codes for CASSSTGTGAYEQYF. Complete variable domain (other parts from reference TRBV7-9 and TRBJ2-7): DTGVSQNPRHKITKRGQNVTFRCDPISEHNRLYWYRQTLGQGPEFLTYFQNEAQLEKSRLLSDRFSAERPKGSFSTLEIQRTEQGDSAMYLCASSSTGTGAYEQYFGPGTRLTVT.

This clonotype came up a few times. This chain connects TRBV3-1 to TRBJ2-7, with TRBD1 identical over 11 bases. J gave up 3 bases and V 8 bases, and 6 bases lay outside the gene matches. This CDR3 contains 14 residues. Germline V CDR1 and CDR2: LGHDT, YNNKEL (reference sequence). The CDR3 loop reads CASATGTGGYEQYF. Written as DNA, the CDR3 is TGTGCCAGCGCCACCGGGACAGGGGGCTACGAGCAGTACTTC.

This clonotype was counted only a few times. The rearrangement uses TRBV15 and TRBJ2-3; 9 bases fit TRBD2. The germline V gene encodes CDR1 LNHNV and CDR2 YYDKDF (reference sequence). The CDR3 sequence is 17 residues long. The V gene end was trimmed by 0 bases and the J gene end by 0 bases; junction bases not matched to a gene: 4. The CDR3 nucleotides are TGTGCCACCAGCAGAGATCTGCTAGCGGGGAGCACAGATACGCAGTATTTT. Its translation is CATSRDLLAGSTDTQYF. Based on the CDR3 plus reference TRBV15 and TRBJ2-3, the full variable domain is DAMVIQNPRYQVTQFGKPVTLSCSQTLNHNVMYWYQQKSSQAPKLLFHYYDKDFNNEADTPDNFQSRRPNTSFCFLDIRSPGLGDTAMYLCATSRDLLAGSTDTQYFGPGTRLTVL.

This clonotype has just a few counts. This chain links TRBV18 with TRBJ2-5; 8 bases are a match to TRBD2. J was trimmed by 4 bases and V by 2 bases; bases with no gene match: 6. The germline CDR1 and CDR2 sequences are KGHSH and LQKENI. The length of the CDR3 is 15 residues. CDR3 nucleotide sequence: TGTGCCAGCTCACCAGTAGTAGCGGGGATAGAGACCCAGTACTTC. It yields the protein CASSPVVAGIETQYF.

To note about this clonotype: An end of the junction differs from the germline gene, which may be a read error. This sequence joins TRBV12-3 or TRBV12-4 and TRBJ2-4, with D unclear. The CDR3 is 13 residues long. The CDR3 is CGSSLSGENIQYF. The CDR3 coding sequence is TGTGGCAGCAGTTTGTCCGGCGAAAACATTCAGTACTTC.

This clonotype was found many times. This chain uses TRBV28 with TRBJ1-6, with D maybe TRBD1 (5 bases). The CDR3 runs to 17 residues. V lost 6 bases and J 0 bases, leaving 15 bases between the germline ends. Germline CDR1 MDHEN, CDR2 SYDVKM. The CDR3 region is CASRPGDGSSYNSPLHF. The CDR3 DNA sequence: TGTGCCAGCAGGCCCGGGGACGGGAGCTCCTATAATTCACCCCTCCACTTT.

The chain carries TRBV7-2 and TRBJ2-1, with D perhaps matching TRBD2 (5 bases). The CDR3 totals 13 residues. V shed 5 bases and J shed 12 bases, with 17 bases lying between them. Germline V lookup: CDR1 SGHTA, CDR2 FQGNSA. CDR3 nucleotides: TGTGCCAGCAGCCCCCAGAGGGCTGGGTCGCAGTTCTTC. Its protein product is CASSPQRAGSQFF.

This clonotype was counted a few times. The chain joins TRBV7-3 to TRBJ2-7; tentative D call: TRBD2 (5 bases). The germline CDR1 and CDR2 sequences are SGHTA and FQGTGA. V was cut by 0 bases and J by 2 bases, with 14 bases left in between. This CDR3 has 16 amino acids. For the CDR3, the DNA is TGTGCCAGCAGCTTAACCAGCGGCGCCGGTCCCTACGAGCAGTACTTC. As protein: CASSLTSGAGPYEQYF.

This clonotype has more than one count but fewer than ten. The CDR3 spells CASSIGVGNTEAFF. The CDR3 DNA follows: TGTGCCAGTAGTATTGGTGTAGGGAACACTGAAGCTTTCTTT. V is TRBV19 and J is TRBJ1-1; no reliable D call. V was clipped by 3 bases and J by 1 base, with 9 bases between them. CDR1 and CDR2 from the germline V gene are LNHDA and SQIVND (reference sequence). The CDR3 spans 14 residues.

This chain uses TRBV24-1 with TRBJ2-2, with 12 bases that match TRBD2. Germline CDR1 KGHDR, CDR2 SFDVKD. The CDR3 has 16 amino acids. With 3 bases clipped from V and 6 bases from J, the junction kept 4 bases outside the gene matches. The CDR3: CATSDRLAGVSGELFF. The DNA of the CDR3 is TGTGCCACCAGTGATCGACTAGCGGGAGTGTCCGGGGAGCTGTTTTTT.

This clonotype was observed at least ten times. This chain links TRBV18 with TRBJ2-7, with D perhaps matching TRBD1 or TRBD2 (7 bases each). The germline CDR1 and CDR2 sequences are KGHSH and LQKENI. The CDR3 consists of 14 residues. V gave up 3 bases and J gave up 4 bases, with 13 bases separating them. CDR3 bases: TGTGCCAGCTCACCGGGACTACAGGGGTACGAGCAGTACTTC. Translated: CASSPGLQGYEQYF.

The chain's CDR3 is CASSQDFGVGAGELFF. In nucleotides, the CDR3 is TGTGCCAGCAGCCAAGATTTCGGGGTAGGGGCCGGGGAGCTGTTTTTT. This chain joins TRBV3-1 and TRBJ2-2, with D perhaps matching TRBD1 or TRBD2 (5 bases each). The germline V gene encodes CDR1 LGHDT and CDR2 YNNKEL (reference sequence). V shed 0 bases and J shed 6 bases, with 14 bases lying between them. The CDR3 spans 16 residues.

The chain joins TRBV20-1 to TRBJ2-5; D is perhaps TRBD1 or TRBD2 (6 bases each). V was shortened by 8 bases and J by 5 bases, with 18 bases between the two germline ends. This CDR3 is 13 amino acids long. Germline values: CDR1 DFQATT, CDR2 SNEGSKA (reference sequence). The CDR3 sequence is CSLLGGAGETQYF. CDR3 nucleotide sequence: TGCAGTCTCTTGGGGGGCGCGGGGGAGACCCAGTACTTC.

This chain links TRBV7-2 with TRBJ1-2; 9 bases align to TRBD1. Germline assignment: CDR1 SGHTA and CDR2 FQGNSA. V shed 0 bases and J 8 bases; nucleotides not matched to a gene: 10. The CDR3 has 16 amino acids. CDR3 sequence (DNA): TGTGCCAGCAGCTTAGCCACCGGGACAGGGTCAAGAGGCTACACCTTC. Translation: CASSLATGTGSRGYTF.

J is TRBJ2-7 and V is TRBV6-2 or TRBV6-3; no clear D. This CDR3 spans 13 amino acids. Trimming took 10 bases from V and 6 from J, leaving 19 bases between them. CDR1 and CDR2 (germline): MNHEY, SVGEGT. The CDR3 loop reads CATGDSGYGEQYF. The CDR3 region has the DNA TGTGCCACCGGCGACTCCGGTTATGGCGAGCAGTACTTC.

This clonotype was counted at least ten times. This rearrangement joins TRBV2 to TRBJ1-1, with D tentatively TRBD1 (6 bases). This CDR3 has 13 amino acids. CDR1 and CDR2 from the germline V gene are SNHLY and FYNNEI. With 3 bases removed from V and 1 base from J, the gap between germline ends came to 6 bases. The CDR3 here is CASSDRGNTEAFF. As DNA, the CDR3 is TGTGCCAGCAGTGACAGGGGGAACACTGAAGCTTTCTTT.

The CDR3 DNA is TGTGCCACCAGCGAAAGGTCCGGACAGGGGAGCCACGAGCAGTACTTC. Translated: CATSERSGQGSHEQYF. The chain joins TRBV15 to TRBJ2-7; 9 bases are shared with TRBD1. The CDR3 sequence is 16 residues long. The V and J ends lost 5 bases and 5 bases, in that order; junction bases with no gene match: 13. The germline CDR1 and CDR2 sequences are LNHNV and YYDKDF (reference sequence). The entire variable domain, with the rest obtained from reference TRBV15 and TRBJ2-7, is as follows: DAMVIQNPRYQVTQFGKPVTLSCSQTLNHNVMYWYQQKSSQAPKLLFHYYDKDFNNEADTPDNFQSRRPNTSFCFLDIRSPGLGDTAMYLCATSERSGQGSHEQYFGPGTRLTVT.

This clonotype was picked up many times. The chain recombines TRBV10-3 with TRBJ2-6, with D maybe TRBD2 (5 bases). The V end lost 8 bases, the J end lost 3 bases, and 14 bases lay between the germline ends. Germline V lookup: CDR1 ENHRY, CDR2 SYGVKD. This CDR3 comprises 15 residues. The CDR3 DNA reads TGTGCCATCTCTATCGGGGATCTTGGGGCCAACGTCCTGACTTTC. Amino acids: CAISIGDLGANVLTF.

J is TRBJ2-3 and V is TRBV7-2, with 7 positions matching TRBD2. This CDR3 region has 15 residues. V lost 3 bases and J lost 1; bases outside the gene matches: 4. Per the germline V gene, CDR1 is SGHTA and CDR2 is FQGNSA. CDR3 region: CASSFDSGRTDTQYF. The CDR3 DNA reads TGTGCCAGCAGCTTCGATAGCGGGCGCACAGATACGCAGTATTTT.

This clonotype came up once. The chain joins TRBV27 to TRBJ2-5, with D uncertain. TRBJ2-7 matches the DNA end more closely, so the J call is doubtful. The germline V gene has CDR1 MNHEY and CDR2 SMNVEV (reference sequence). This CDR3 has 15 amino acids. The CDR3 reads CASSPLENPLYEQYF. CDR3 nucleotide sequence: TGTGCCAGCAGTCCTCTGGAGAATCCCCTATACGAGCAGTACTTC.

This clonotype showed up many times. The chain recombines TRBV2 with TRBJ1-5, with 9 nucleotides matching TRBD1. The germline V gene encodes CDR1 SNHLY and CDR2 FYNNEI. J was trimmed by 0 bases and V by 4 bases; bases with no gene match: 13. The CDR3 has 19 amino acids. The CDR3 DNA reads TGTGCCAGCAGTGTGAACCGACAGGGGGACCAATATAGCAATCAGCCCCAGCATTTT. Its protein is CASSVNRQGDQYSNQPQHF.

This clonotype was counted many times. J is TRBJ2-7 and V is TRBV11-2; D is possibly TRBD2 (5 bases). Germline V gene data show CDR1 as SGHAT and CDR2 as FQNNGV. Trimming pared 5 bases from V and 7 bases from J, leaving 15 bases between. This CDR3 comprises 13 residues. CDR3 in amino acids: CASSRPNGGEQYF. The DNA of the CDR3 is TGTGCCAGCAGCCGCCCCAACGGCGGGGAGCAGTACTTC. Looking up the rest from reference TRBV11-2 and TRBJ2-7 gives the full variable domain: EAGVAQSPRYKIIEKRQSVAFWCNPISGHATLYWYQQILGQGPKLLIQFQNNGVVDDSQLPKDRFSAERLKGVDSTLKIQPAKLEDSAVYLCASSRPNGGEQYFGPGTRLTVT.

This clonotype has only a few counts. The J gene is TRBJ1-2, the V gene TRBV3-1; D unclear. The V end lost 0 bases, the J end lost 8 bases, and 7 bases lay between the germline ends. There are 12 residues in the CDR3. Germline V CDR1 and CDR2: LGHDT, YNNKEL (reference sequence). The DNA for the CDR3 is TGTGCCAGCAGCCAAGAGCGGGTCGGCTACACCTTC. It is translated as CASSQERVGYTF.